The subject of this entry is one T cell receptor (beta chain). This specimen belongs to a study of blood T cell repertoires in COVID-19. Study-wide context: There were acute and convalescent COVID-19 samples, and they came from the United States, Italy and Spain.

Clones were sequenced by immunoSEQ multiplex PCR, and TCRdb holds only the in-frame ones, with some missing. The table includes 100,000 to 150,000 clones, under 90% detected once. Germline values: CDR1 SGDLS, CDR2 YYNGEE. With 2 bases removed from V and 4 bases from J, the gap between germline ends came to 12 bases. The CDR3 spans 14 residues. The chain has TRBV9 and TRBJ1-2; D possibly corresponds to TRBD1 (6 bases). The sample taken for sequencing was peripheral blood. The sequence was obtained from a woman aged 55-75 years with active or convalescent COVID-19. CDR3 amino acids: CASSVRDTPYGYTF. CDR3 sequence (DNA): TGTGCCAGCAGCGTCCGGGACACCCCCTATGGCTACACCTTC.